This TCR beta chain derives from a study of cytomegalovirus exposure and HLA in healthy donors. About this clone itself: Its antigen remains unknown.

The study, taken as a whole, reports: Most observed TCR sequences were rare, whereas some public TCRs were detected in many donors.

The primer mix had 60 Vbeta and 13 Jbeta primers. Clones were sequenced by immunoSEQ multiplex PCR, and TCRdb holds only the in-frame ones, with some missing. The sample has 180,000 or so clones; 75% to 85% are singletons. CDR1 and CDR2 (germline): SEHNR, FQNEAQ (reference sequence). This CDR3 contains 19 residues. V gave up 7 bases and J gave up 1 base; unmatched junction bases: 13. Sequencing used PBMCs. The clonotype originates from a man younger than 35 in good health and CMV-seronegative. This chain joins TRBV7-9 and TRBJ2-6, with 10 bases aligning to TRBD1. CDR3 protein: CASNPRTGGALSGANVLTF. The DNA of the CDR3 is TGTGCCAGCAACCCTAGGACAGGGGGTGCTCTTTCTGGGGCCAACGTCCTGACTTTC.